The rows below give T cell receptor beta chains drawn from one sample of a study of early T cells in non-severe SARS-CoV-2 infection. TCRdb passed the 5' RACE reads through MiXCR, listing each CDR3 protein once. This sample has about 60,000 distinct CDR3 sequences, with approximately 5.6% found just once. The sample was whole blood. The receptor set was obtained from an adult who was a healthcare worker with PCR-confirmed SARS-CoV-2 infection or an uninfected control (not recorded which). Each CDR3 is given without its conserved first and last residue. Only some rows state a clone size, as once, few, many or a class for expanded clones.

v_gene	abundance	j_gene	CDR3aa
TRBV29-1	many	TRBJ2-3	SVEARGVKGTGITDTQY
TRBV7-2	-	TRBJ1-1	ASSPQGRTEAF
TRBV18	many	TRBJ2-2	ASSPLQNTGELF
TRBV7-9	many	TRBJ2-1	ASSSGTGGDFNEQF
TRBV4-1	many	TRBJ1-2	ASSSQTGRIYGYT
TRBV5-5	-	TRBJ2-1	ASSTGTSRSYNEQF
TRBV24-1	many	TRBJ2-3	ATSDPERLGPDTQY
TRBV14	few	TRBJ2-1	ASSQGTGKTPYNEQF
TRBV15	few	TRBJ2-2	ATSRDRGAGAGELF
TRBV20-1	few	TRBJ2-3	SASARTGGTDTQY
TRBV28	large	TRBJ2-3	ASSLEWLGGSTDTQY
TRBV7-6	few	TRBJ2-1	ASSLITGPSYNEQF
TRBV6-1	-	TRBJ1-1	ASSRNVQGGTEAF
TRBV7-2	many	TRBJ1-1	ASSLTAEAF
TRBV19	many	TRBJ2-5	ASGTTGGETQY
TRBV10-3	many	TRBJ2-6	AISRFDGANVLT
TRBV29-1	many	TRBJ2-1	SASGLASSYNEQF
TRBV14	many	TRBJ1-1	ASSQAYEAF
TRBV5-4	many	TRBJ2-3	ASSLEGTGSDTQY
TRBV2	many	TRBJ1-2	ASSASDGRYGYT
TRBV7-3	many	TRBJ1-6	ASSEQGARSPLH
TRBV16	many	TRBJ1-3	ASSRTGAGNTIY
TRBV7-9	many	TRBJ1-6	ASSPSNSPLH
TRBV12-3/TRBV12-4	many	TRBJ2-1	ASSPFRLTGNEQF
TRBV6-5	medium-sized	TRBJ2-7	ASSYAHSYEQY
TRBV7-6	-	TRBJ1-1	ASSPGGEVRGANTEAF
TRBV20-1	many	TRBJ1-2	SASDTRGAQLYGYT
TRBV5-1	many	TRBJ2-1	ASSGQGILDEQF
TRBV19	many	TRBJ1-5	ASSIGTANQPQH
TRBV7-8	many	TRBJ1-4	ASSPRGIGKNEKLF
TRBV5-4	many	TRBJ2-1	ASSLPRLAGSYNEQF
TRBV7-9	-	TRBJ1-5	ASSLAQAGQPQH
TRBV2	few	TRBJ2-7	ASSDGASGSREQY
TRBV14	many	TRBJ2-2	ASSTTGQVYTGELF
TRBV13	many	TRBJ2-3	ASSLPRGFTTDTQY
TRBV5-4	many	TRBJ2-1	ASMLVGPISYNEQF
TRBV2	-	TRBJ1-5	ASSVQGPGQH
TRBV3-1	-	TRBJ2-1	ASSRSGGPGEQF
TRBV5-1	many	TRBJ2-1	ASSQRSYNEQF
TRBV3-1	few	TRBJ1-1	ASSPHPSEAF
TRBV20-1	many	TRBJ1-2	SASPDNIYGYT
TRBV12-3/TRBV12-4	many	TRBJ1-2	ASSLWTGPIT
TRBV5-1	many	TRBJ2-7	ASSSGSTGAGQY
TRBV18	-	TRBJ2-5	ASSPSGRKETQY
TRBV12-3/TRBV12-4	few	TRBJ1-2	ASRSTGDYGYT
TRBV6-1	-	TRBJ2-1	ASKGRQGSYNEQF
TRBV4-1	few	TRBJ1-5	ASSQVGPGQPQH
TRBV11-2	-	TRBJ2-5	ASSPSGLAGEETQY
TRBV19	few	TRBJ2-1	ASSAGGGIEQF
TRBV20-1	many	TRBJ2-1	SALGGGQGANEQF